Sequencing of this TCR beta chain was carried out in a study of blood T cell repertoires in COVID-19. In the study overall: The United States, Italy and Spain supplied acute and convalescent COVID-19 samples. T cells, B-cell-depleted T cells, or PBMCs supplied cDNA or gDNA.

This CDR3 region has 15 residues. J was trimmed by 7 bases and V by 6 bases; bases with no gene match: 11. Germline CDR1 and CDR2: SGHAT and FQNNGV. In the original processing: Estimates of nucleated cell counts were drawn from the amplification of reference gene primers. Assay: immunoSEQ multiplex PCR; the TCRdb copy retains only in-frame clones and omits some. V, J and clone size derive from that table, while D and trimming were established from the DNA sequence. This sample has a few hundred thousand clones, with 65% to 90% found just once. Sequenced: peripheral blood. The receptor was isolated from a human donor in a cohort sampled during active COVID-19. The V call is TRBV11-2, the J call TRBJ1-4; TRBD1 agrees at 7 bases. The CDR3 spells CASRPVQGKGEKLFF. The DNA for the CDR3 is TGTGCCAGCAGGCCTGTACAGGGGAAGGGTGAAAAACTGTTTTTT.